This TCR beta chain was recorded in a study of vaccination and CD4 T cells after COVID-19. Study as a whole: In culture, cells were exposed to overlapping spike peptides from SARS-CoV-2, HCoV-NL63, HCoV-OC43 and HCoV-229E.

Germline V CDR1 and CDR2: DFQATT, SNEGSKA (reference sequence). The CDR3 is 12 amino acids. With 7 bases removed from V and 1 base from J, the gap between germline ends came to 10 bases. Worth noting for this clonotype: Its target is not known.

Sequencing of the DNA from cultured CD4+ T cells was carried out with the Oncomine TCR Beta short-read assay. Genomic DNA was isolated from cultured CD4+ T cells. TCRdb called the PCR reads again in MiXCR, with one record for every CDR3 protein. Of approximately 9,800 distinct CDR3 sequences detected, under 50% appear once; the ten largest clones hold roughly 12%. Treatment noted: approximately 11-day PBMC culture with coronavirus spike peptide pools or control peptides (ViraFEST assay). Those CD4+ T cells from the unexposed donor predate the COVID-19 pandemic (2011-2018). Wells contained around 2 million PBMCs each, and these were cultured with about 9.2 IU/ml IL-2 and roughly 9.8 ug/ml peptide pools.

The source of this sequence is a human donor in good health. The chain recombines TRBV20-1 with TRBJ1-1, with D perhaps matching TRBD1 (6 bases). The sample comprised CD4+ T cells from blood, cultured in vitro. CDR3 DNA: TGCAGTGTTGGACAGCCGAACACTGAAGCTTTCTTT. Its translation: CSVGQPNTEAFF.